Listed below are T cell receptor beta chains from one sample, sequenced in a study of Ad26.COV2.S vaccination and SARS-CoV-2 variants. Produced via immunoSEQ multiplex PCR; TCRdb's table is partial and in-frame only. Here the sample spans roughly 450,000 clones, 75% to 95% being singletons. Specimen: peripheral blood, collected in a trial of Ad26.COV2.S vaccine versus placebo. Source of these receptors: a person aged 18-65 years who received the Ad26.COV2.S COVID-19 vaccine or a placebo. Each CDR3 is given with its conserved first and last residue. A D gene is named only where the DNA matches it firmly. A clone size is listed for some rows: how often the clone was seen (once, few, many), or a class if it is expanded.

J gene: TRBJ1-4; V gene: TRBV27; clone size: .; D gene: .; CDR3 protein: CASSPWGSNEKLFF; CDR3 DNA: TGTGCCAGCAGTCCCTGGGGGTCAAATGAAAAACTGTTTTTT
J gene: TRBJ1-1; V gene: TRBV5-4; clone size: .; D gene: .; CDR3 protein: CASRRQDMNTEAFF; CDR3 DNA: TGTGCCAGCAGGCGACAGGATATGAACACTGAAGCTTTCTTT
J gene: TRBJ1-1; V gene: TRBV7-9; clone size: .; D gene: .; CDR3 protein: CASSLARGAEAFF; CDR3 DNA: TGTGCCAGCAGCTTAGCCAGGGGTGCTGAAGCTTTCTTT
J gene: TRBJ1-2; V gene: TRBV19; clone size: .; D gene: TRBD1; CDR3 protein: CASTPWARDRVAGYTF; CDR3 DNA: TGTGCCAGTACGCCCTGGGCCAGGGACAGGGTGGCTGGCTACACCTTC
J gene: TRBJ2-1; V gene: TRBV7-9; clone size: .; D gene: TRBD2; CDR3 protein: CASSPAGTSGFGEQFF; CDR3 DNA: TGTGCCAGCAGCCCGGCCGGGACTAGCGGGTTTGGTGAGCAGTTCTTC
J gene: TRBJ1-6; V gene: TRBV30; clone size: .; D gene: TRBD1; CDR3 protein: CAWSQGQVNSPLHF; CDR3 DNA: TGTGCCTGGAGTCAGGGACAGGTTAATTCACCCCTCCACTTT
J gene: TRBJ1-2; V gene: TRBV7-2; clone size: .; D gene: .; CDR3 protein: CASSLSPGINYGYTF; CDR3 DNA: TGTGCCAGCAGCTTATCCCCAGGGATAAACTATGGCTACACCTTC
J gene: TRBJ1-2; V gene: TRBV4-1; clone size: .; D gene: .; CDR3 protein: CASSLADTNYGYTF; CDR3 DNA: TGCGCCAGCAGCCTAGCAGACACTAACTATGGCTACACCTTC
J gene: TRBJ2-3; V gene: TRBV28; clone size: .; D gene: .; CDR3 protein: CASSLSGTQYF; CDR3 DNA: TGTGCCAGCAGTTTATCCGGTACGCAGTATTTT
J gene: TRBJ2-1; V gene: TRBV18; clone size: once; D gene: .; CDR3 protein: CASSLIAVNEQFF; CDR3 DNA: TGTGCCAGCTCACTGATAGCGGTCAATGAGCAGTTCTTC
J gene: TRBJ1-1; V gene: TRBV28; clone size: once; D gene: .; CDR3 protein: CASSPPGDVGGAFF; CDR3 DNA: TGTGCCAGCAGTCCCCCCGGGGACGTTGGGGGAGCTTTCTTT
J gene: TRBJ2-1; V gene: TRBV5-5; clone size: .; D gene: .; CDR3 protein: CASSPLGPYNEQFF; CDR3 DNA: TGTGCCAGCAGCCCCCTGGGACCTTACAATGAGCAGTTCTTC
J gene: TRBJ2-7; V gene: TRBV14; clone size: once; D gene: TRBD2; CDR3 protein: CASSQASGYEQYF; CDR3 DNA: TGTGCCAGCAGCCAAGCTAGCGGCTACGAGCAGTACTTC
J gene: TRBJ2-4; V gene: TRBV7-9; clone size: .; D gene: TRBD2; CDR3 protein: CASSQGLGEAKNIQYF; CDR3 DNA: TGTGCCAGCAGCCAGGGACTAGGGGAAGCCAAAAACATTCAGTACTTC
J gene: TRBJ2-7; V gene: TRBV28; clone size: .; D gene: .; CDR3 protein: CASRTTWGGALPYEQYF; CDR3 DNA: TGTGCCAGCAGGACCACTTGGGGCGGGGCCCTACCCTACGAGCAGTACTTC
J gene: TRBJ2-5; V gene: TRBV5-4; clone size: .; D gene: .; CDR3 protein: CASSSPGGEETQYF; CDR3 DNA: TGTGCCAGCAGCTCTCCTGGGGGTGAAGAGACCCAGTACTTC
J gene: TRBJ2-7; V gene: TRBV7-9; clone size: .; D gene: TRBD1; CDR3 protein: CASSLDRMDRDYEQYF; CDR3 DNA: TGTGCCAGCAGCTTAGATAGGATGGACAGGGACTACGAGCAGTACTTC
J gene: TRBJ1-3; V gene: TRBV30; clone size: .; D gene: .; CDR3 protein: CAWSVGTSGNTIYF; CDR3 DNA: TGTGCCTGGAGCGTCGGAACGTCTGGAAACACCATATATTTT
J gene: TRBJ1-6; V gene: TRBV18; clone size: .; D gene: TRBD1; CDR3 protein: CASSSSTGTGGASPLHF; CDR3 DNA: TGTGCCAGCTCATCAAGCACCGGGACAGGGGGGGCATCACCCCTCCACTTT
J gene: TRBJ2-1; V gene: TRBV28; clone size: .; D gene: .; CDR3 protein: CASSLPLGVNEQFF; CDR3 DNA: TGTGCCAGCAGTTTACCACTCGGGGTCAATGAGCAGTTCTTC
J gene: TRBJ2-7; V gene: TRBV5-1; clone size: .; D gene: TRBD1; CDR3 protein: CASSPDREAYEQYF; CDR3 DNA: TGCGCCAGCAGCCCGGACAGGGAGGCCTACGAGCAGTACTTC
J gene: TRBJ1-2; V gene: TRBV9; clone size: .; D gene: .; CDR3 protein: CASSVDFTGTYGYTF; CDR3 DNA: TGTGCCAGCAGCGTAGACTTTACAGGGACCTATGGCTACACCTTC
J gene: TRBJ2-6; V gene: TRBV6-5; clone size: once; D gene: .; CDR3 protein: CASSYPGANVLTF; CDR3 DNA: TGTGCCAGCAGTTACCCTGGGGCCAACGTCCTGACTTTC
J gene: TRBJ2-2; V gene: TRBV5-1; clone size: .; D gene: .; CDR3 protein: CASSLGGAGELFF; CDR3 DNA: TGCGCCAGCAGCTTGGGTGGGGCCGGGGAGCTGTTTTTT
J gene: TRBJ1-1; V gene: TRBV7-9; clone size: .; D gene: .; CDR3 protein: CASSIQGVHDAFF; CDR3 DNA: TGTGCCAGCAGCATACAGGGAGTACACGACGCTTTCTTT
J gene: TRBJ2-7; V gene: TRBV2; clone size: once; D gene: TRBD1; CDR3 protein: CASGTGDTYEQYF; CDR3 DNA: TGTGCCAGCGGCACAGGGGATACCTACGAGCAGTACTTC
J gene: TRBJ2-1; V gene: TRBV14; clone size: .; D gene: TRBD2; CDR3 protein: CASSQDRGGLHNEQFF; CDR3 DNA: TGTGCCAGCAGCCAAGATCGGGGGGGGCTCCACAATGAGCAGTTCTTC
J gene: TRBJ1-6; V gene: TRBV11-2; clone size: .; D gene: .; CDR3 protein: CASSSRSWLGTLHF; CDR3 DNA: TGTGCCAGCAGCTCACGATCCTGGCTTGGGACCCTCCACTTT